This T cell receptor beta chain was identified in a study of cytomegalovirus exposure and HLA in healthy donors. Whole-study context: The 90 to 150 validation repertoires were produced on the same platform as the 550 to 750 repertoires of the first cohort. This was reported in a later analysis.

Worth noting for this clone: Its target is not known.

General study findings and limits: It was about 150 TCR beta chains that were listed as cytomegalovirus-associated.

Sequencing was performed with immunoSEQ multiplex PCR; in TCRdb, only in-frame clones are kept and a portion is missing. The sample comprises fewer than 150,000 clones, just over 85% of which are singletons, and just under 8% rests with the top ten. V was trimmed by 0 bases and J by 3 bases, leaving 12 bases between them. CDR3 length: 15 residues. CDR1 SGDLS and CDR2 YYNGEE come from the germline V gene. This chain joins TRBV9 and TRBJ2-5; the D gene is possibly TRBD1 (5 bases). The TCR sequence derives from a woman aged 18-29 years in good health and CMV-seropositive. The specimen was PBMCs. CDR3 sequence: CASSVAGGREETQYF. CDR3 DNA sequence: TGTGCCAGCAGCGTAGCTGGTGGCAGGGAAGAGACCCAGTACTTC.